Given below is one T cell receptor (beta chain) in context. The data were taken from a study of Graves' ophthalmopathy and Graves' hyperthyroidism. CDR3 size: 13 residues. The germline gives CDR1 SNHLY, CDR2 FYNNEI. V was clipped by 7 bases and J by 9 bases; unmatched bases: 5. The authors isolated PBMCs from about 10 ml of fresh peripheral blood. As the template, RNA transcripts were used to amplify TCR beta CDR3 regions. In the first round, RT-PCR was carried out with HTBI primers, and a multiplex PCR formed the second round. TCRdb called the multiplex PCR reads again in MiXCR, with one record for every CDR3 protein. The data show around 660,000 distinct CDR3 sequences, under 50% seen once.

The V call is TRBV2, the J call TRBJ2-6; 8 nucleotides align to TRBD1. The receptor comes from an adult man with Graves' ophthalmopathy. Sequencing was performed on peripheral blood. Here the CDR3 DNA reads TGTGCCAGCATAGGACAGGGTATCAACGTCCTGACTTTC. Encoded protein: CASIGQGINVLTF.